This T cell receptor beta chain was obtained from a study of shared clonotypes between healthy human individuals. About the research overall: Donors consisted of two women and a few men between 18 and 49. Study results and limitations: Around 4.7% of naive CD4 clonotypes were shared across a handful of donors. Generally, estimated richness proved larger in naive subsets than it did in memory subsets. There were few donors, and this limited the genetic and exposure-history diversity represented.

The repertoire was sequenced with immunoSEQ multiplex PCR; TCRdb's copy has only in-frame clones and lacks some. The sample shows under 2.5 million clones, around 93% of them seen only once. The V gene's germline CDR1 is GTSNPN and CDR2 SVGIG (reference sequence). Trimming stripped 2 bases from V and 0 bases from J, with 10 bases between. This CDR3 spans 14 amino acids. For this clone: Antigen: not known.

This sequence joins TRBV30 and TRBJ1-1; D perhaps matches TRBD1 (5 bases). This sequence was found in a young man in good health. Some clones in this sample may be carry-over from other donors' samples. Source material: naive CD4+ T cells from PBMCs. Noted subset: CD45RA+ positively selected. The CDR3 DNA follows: TGTGCCTGGAGTTCCTGGGGGGTGAACACTGAAGCTTTCTTT. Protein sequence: CAWSSWGVNTEAFF.